A single sample is the source of the 10 T cell receptor beta chains below, sequenced in a study of T cells in Graves' hyperthyroidism and ophthalmopathy. The TCR beta CDR3 regions underwent amplification using RNA transcripts as the source. Initially, a first-round RT-PCR of the TCR CDR3 employed the HTBI primer set. MiXCR, applied by TCRdb to the multiplex PCR reads, yields one record per CDR3 protein. The repertoire holds just under 750,000 distinct CDR3 sequences, with roughly a third as singletons. The sample comprised blood. These receptors all come from a woman aged 40 to 50 with Graves' hyperthyroidism.

The table lists this clonotype with many counts. The chain joins TRBV19 to TRBJ2-6; TRBD1 aligns across 8 bases. V lost 6 bases, J lost 0 bases, and 7 bases stayed unmatched. The CDR3 consists of 17 residues. CDR1 is LNHDA and CDR2 is SQIVND in the germline V gene (reference sequence). In nucleotides, the CDR3 is TGTGCCAGTAGCCTAGGACAGGGAATCTCTGGGGCCAACGTCCTGACTTTC. As protein: CASSLGQGISGANVLTF.

This clonotype was picked up many times. The chain recombines TRBV20-1 with TRBJ2-5; D not certain. This CDR3 region has 11 residues. CDR1 is DFQATT, CDR2 SNEGSKA, per germline (reference sequence). The V end lost 2 bases, the J end lost 3 bases, and 4 bases lay between the germline ends. CDR3 DNA: TGCAGTGCTAGACCCGAAGAGACCCAGTACTTC. Encoded protein: CSARPEETQYF.

This chain joins TRBV18 and TRBJ1-1, with a weak D call TRBD1 (6 bases). Germline CDR1 reads KGHSH; CDR2 reads LQKENI. There are 12 residues in the CDR3. Trimming left V 3 bases short and J 8 bases short, with 10 bases between. CDR3 in DNA: TGTGCCAGCTCACCTGTCGGACAGGAAGCTTTCTTT. Protein sequence: CASSPVGQEAFF.

As for this clonotype: No conserved phenylalanine or tryptophan ends this CDR3, so it is likely a read error. The limits of the CDR3 on the DNA are not certain, so only TCRdb's listed CDR3 is given. V is TRBV7-3 and J is TRBJ2-7; TRBD2, as called in the table, went unchecked against the DNA. CDR1 SGHTA and CDR2 FQGTGA come from the germline V gene. The CDR3 is 9 residues long, ends included. The CDR3 reads CASSFPSGS.

This clonotype has only one observation. A clone one base away is much larger, so this may be a read error. The J gene is TRBJ2-2, the V gene TRBV10-2; D is uncertain. This CDR3 is built from 15 residues. Trimming shortened V by 5 bases and J by 5 bases, and 15 bases separated the two germline ends. Germline V gene lookup returns CDR1 WSHSY and CDR2 SAAADI. The CDR3 region is CASSKRVSGTGELFF. The CDR3 nucleotides are TGCGCCAGCAGTAAAAGAGTATCCGGTACCGGGGAGCTGTTTTTT.

This clonotype was recorded once. The V gene is TRBV7-9, the J gene TRBJ2-7; 7 bases map to TRBD1. Trimming removed 6 bases from V and 3 bases from J; junction bases left unmatched: 11. The CDR3 spans 15 residues. Germline V lookup: CDR1 SEHNR, CDR2 FQNEAQ (reference sequence). The CDR3 DNA sequence: TGTGCCAGCAGTTTCATCTCTAGGGGGCTCTACGAGCAGTACTTC. It codes for CASSFISRGLYEQYF.

The chain employs TRBV5-8 and TRBJ1-1; unclear D gene. This CDR3 contains 14 residues. V dropped 3 bases and J dropped 2 bases, with 11 bases sitting between them. Germline V gives CDR1 SGHTS, CDR2 YDEGEE. The CDR3 DNA sequence: TGTGCCAGCAGCTGGCAGGTACATAACACTGAAGCTTTCTTT. Translating gives CASSWQVHNTEAFF.

As concerns this clonotype: A read error may account for a junction end that differs from germline. The chain joins TRBV10-3 to TRBJ2-7, with 9 positions matching TRBD1. This CDR3 region has 16 residues. The germline V gene encodes CDR1 ENHRY and CDR2 SYGVKD. The CDR3 protein is CASSYDGDRAEYEQYF. The CDR3 DNA follows: TGTGCCAGCAGTTACGACGGGGACAGGGCGGAGTACGAGCAGTACTTC.

Only a few counts were recorded for this clonotype. V gene TRBV19 combines with J gene TRBJ1-1; tentatively, D is TRBD1 (6 bases). Trimming stripped 8 bases from V and 3 bases from J, with 13 bases between. Germline loops: CDR1 LNHDA, CDR2 SQIVND (reference sequence). The CDR3 length is 13 residues. The CDR3 nucleotides read TGTGCCAGTGCCACTGGACAGCACACTGAAGCTTTCTTT. Amino acids: CASATGQHTEAFF.

The chain uses TRBV7-9 and TRBJ1-2, with D maybe TRBD1 (5 bases). The CDR3 loop spans 14 amino acids. The germline gives CDR1 SEHNR, CDR2 FQNEAQ (reference sequence). Deletions cut 6 bases from V and 1 base from J, with 12 bases between. The DNA for the CDR3 is TGTGCCAGCAGTCGAACCGGACATAACTATGGCTACACCTTC. Protein sequence: CASSRTGHNYGYTF.